The TCR beta chain under discussion was sequenced for a study of blood T cell repertoires in COVID-19. About the study: Collection of acute and convalescent COVID-19 samples took place in the United States, Italy and Spain. T cells, B-cell-depleted T cells, or PBMCs supplied cDNA or gDNA.

Trimming removed 3 bases at V and 4 bases at J, with 14 bases between. This CDR3 comprises 15 residues. The germline CDR1 and CDR2 sequences are SGHRS and YFSETQ. Enrollment of patients from Seattle took place during active infection, with longitudinal follow-up. How the authors handled the data: Using reference gene primer amplification, nucleated cell counts were estimated. Repertoires were generated with immunoSEQ multiplex PCR, while TCRdb's copy carries only in-frame clones and drops some. D and trimming were read from the DNA, whereas the V and J calls and clone size are those reported in that table. The table records almost 95,000 clones, roughly 85% of them present only once.

This TCR was recovered from a woman aged 55-75 years with COVID-19, enrolled during active disease. Input material: peripheral blood. This chain links TRBV5-1 with TRBJ2-1; tentative D call: TRBD2 (6 bases). As DNA, the CDR3 is TGCGCCAGCAGCTGGGAGGTAGCGGAGTACAATGAGCAGTTCTTC. Translated: CASSWEVAEYNEQFF.